This T cell receptor (beta chain) was obtained from a study of blood T cell repertoires in COVID-19. Clones were read by immunoSEQ multiplex PCR, and TCRdb kept only the in-frame ones, dropping some. The table shows about 200,000 clones, with around 88% occurring only once. The sequenced sample consisted of PBMCs or T cells enriched from blood (not recorded which). The sequence derives from a man between 40 and 49 years old with acute COVID-19.

The CDR3 spells CASSAGDRGGREQYF. For the CDR3, the DNA is TGTGCCAGCAGCGCGGGGGACAGGGGAGGGCGCGAGCAGTACTTC. The chain has TRBV9 and TRBJ2-7; 10 bases are shared with TRBD1. CDR1 and CDR2 (germline): SGDLS, YYNGEE. The V segment lost 3 bases and the J segment 6 bases; nucleotides outside the gene matches: 9. There are 15 residues in the CDR3.